These T cell receptor beta chains were read from a single sample in a study of shared clonotypes between healthy human individuals. Generated by immunoSEQ multiplex PCR, the TCRdb table keeps only in-frame clones and is missing some. Among some 2 million clones listed, just under 95% were seen once. Sequenced: naive CD8+ T cells sorted from blood. The receptors come from a man in his late teens or twenties in good health. Each CDR3 is given without its conserved first and last residue.

v_gene	j_gene	CDR3aa
TRBV6-5	TRBJ1-5	ASSYSSSNQPQH
TRBV6-5	TRBJ1-5	ASSYRGTSNQPQH
TRBV5-6	TRBJ2-7	ASSFEGGGLYEQY
TRBV4-3	TRBJ2-1	ASSQTSGDYNEQF
TRBV2	TRBJ2-4	ASIGDGTLAKNIQY
TRBV9	TRBJ2-7	ASSVDVAVYEQY
TRBV30	TRBJ2-1	AWGAGGHNEQF
TRBV27	TRBJ1-5	ASSLGAPNQPQH
TRBV6-5	TRBJ1-5	ASAPEGAKGQPQH
TRBV7-9	TRBJ2-7	ASSLAPRDEQY
TRBV7-6	TRBJ2-7	ASSLGAGGREQY
TRBV19	TRBJ1-1	ASSIRGAANTEAF
TRBV7-9	TRBJ2-2	ASSSPLGTANTGELF
TRBV6-5	TRBJ2-2	ASSPSGGTGELF
TRBV29-1	TRBJ1-2	SVEGAPNGYT
TRBV13	TRBJ1-5	ASSYAGSNQPQH
TRBV9	TRBJ1-2	ASSPRTGLNYGYT
TRBV7-8	TRBJ2-7	ASSLSGSQYEQY
TRBV6-5	TRBJ1-5	ASSYSDAGQPQH
TRBV2	TRBJ1-5	ASSASTSFYSNQPQH
TRBV7-3	TRBJ2-2	ASSLEGTGELF
TRBV5-6	TRBJ2-7	ASSSEISEGLYSYEQY
TRBV6-1	TRBJ1-1	ASSEVHGRAVSGSEAF
TRBV30	TRBJ2-3	AWSSSGRTDTQY
TRBV11-3	TRBJ2-3	ASSDRATDTQY
TRBV4-2	TRBJ2-4	ASSQVEENIQY